This is a list of T cell receptor beta chains from one sample in a study of CD8+ T cells in alopecia areata. Sequencing was performed with immunoSEQ multiplex PCR; in TCRdb, only in-frame clones are kept and a portion is missing. Of over 90,000 clones listed, around 50% are singletons. Specimen: CD4+ T cells sorted from blood. Every receptor here comes from a human donor in good health. CDR3s include the opening cysteine and the closing phenylalanine or tryptophan. A D gene is named only where the DNA matches it firmly. Expanded clones are given a class, and other clones once, few, many or no size at all.

V gene: TRBV18; CDR3 length: 15; clone size: NA; J gene: TRBJ2-3; D gene: NA; CDR3 DNA: TGTGCCAGCTCCCCAGGATCCAGTCCCACAGATACGCAGTATTTT; CDR3 protein: CASSPGSSPTDTQYF
V gene: TRBV29-1; CDR3 length: 14; clone size: once; J gene: TRBJ1-1; D gene: NA; CDR3 DNA: TGCAGCGTTGACCGCAGACAGAAGAACACTGAAGCTTTCTTT; CDR3 protein: CSVDRRQKNTEAFF
V gene: TRBV5-1; CDR3 length: 15; clone size: NA; J gene: TRBJ1-2; D gene: TRBD1; CDR3 DNA: TGCGCCAGCAGCTCGGGACAGGGGGCGATCTATGGCTACACCTTC; CDR3 protein: CASSSGQGAIYGYTF
V gene: TRBV7-2; CDR3 length: 16; clone size: many; J gene: TRBJ2-1; D gene: TRBD2; CDR3 DNA: TGTGCCAGCAGCTTCGCGGTCGGGGGGACTTACAATGAGCAGTTCTTC; CDR3 protein: CASSFAVGGTYNEQFF
V gene: TRBV25-1; CDR3 length: 17; clone size: NA; J gene: TRBJ2-5; D gene: TRBD1; CDR3 DNA: TGTGCCAGCAGTGGCCAAGGACAGGGACTGTACCAAGAGACCCAGTACTTC; CDR3 protein: CASSGQGQGLYQETQYF
V gene: TRBV2; CDR3 length: 15; clone size: NA; J gene: TRBJ2-5; D gene: NA; CDR3 DNA: TGTGCCAGCAAGTTCGAGAGGCAGGCACAAGAGACCCAGTACTTC; CDR3 protein: CASKFERQAQETQYF
V gene: TRBV4-3; CDR3 length: 20; clone size: NA; J gene: TRBJ2-6; D gene: TRBD1; CDR3 DNA: TGCGCCAGCAGCCAAGATAAACACAGGGGGCGCGTATCCGGGGCCAACGTCCTGACTTTC; CDR3 protein: CASSQDKHRGRVSGANVLTF
V gene: TRBV18; CDR3 length: 12; clone size: few; J gene: TRBJ1-1; D gene: NA; CDR3 DNA: TGTGCCAGCTCAGCTTGGCAACAGGAAGCTTTCTTT; CDR3 protein: CASSAWQQEAFF
V gene: TRBV5-1; CDR3 length: 15; clone size: few; J gene: TRBJ2-5; D gene: NA; CDR3 DNA: TGCGCCAGCAGCTCGGGAAACGGATTGCAAGAGACCCAGTACTTC; CDR3 protein: CASSSGNGLQETQYF
V gene: TRBV28; CDR3 length: 14; clone size: NA; J gene: TRBJ1-6; D gene: TRBD1; CDR3 DNA: TGTGCCAGCAGTCGGACAGGGGACAATTCACCCCTCCACTTT; CDR3 protein: CASSRTGDNSPLHF
V gene: TRBV20-1; CDR3 length: 10; clone size: NA; J gene: TRBJ2-3; D gene: NA; CDR3 DNA: TGCAGTGCTCTCACAGATACGCAGTATTTT; CDR3 protein: CSALTDTQYF
V gene: TRBV29-1; CDR3 length: 12; clone size: few; J gene: TRBJ2-4; D gene: TRBD1; CDR3 DNA: TGCAGCGCCAGGACAGGGGGCGGCATTCAGTACTTC; CDR3 protein: CSARTGGGIQYF
V gene: TRBV2; CDR3 length: 17; clone size: NA; J gene: TRBJ1-5; D gene: TRBD1; CDR3 DNA: TGTGCCAGCAGCGCAGGGACAGGGGGTCTAAGCAATCAGCCCCAGCATTTT; CDR3 protein: CASSAGTGGLSNQPQHF
V gene: TRBV7-6; CDR3 length: 12; clone size: few; J gene: TRBJ2-3; D gene: NA; CDR3 DNA: TGTGCCAGCAGCCCCACCACAGATACGCAGTATTTT; CDR3 protein: CASSPTTDTQYF
V gene: TRBV11-2; CDR3 length: 13; clone size: NA; J gene: TRBJ1-2; D gene: TRBD1; CDR3 DNA: TGTGCCAGCAGTTCATACAGGGGAGGTGGCTACACCTTC; CDR3 protein: CASSSYRGGGYTF
V gene: TRBV6-1; CDR3 length: 17; clone size: NA; J gene: TRBJ1-5; D gene: NA; CDR3 DNA: TGTGCCAGCAGTGAATTGATTCAGGGGACCCCCAATCAGCCCCAGCATTTT; CDR3 protein: CASSELIQGTPNQPQHF
V gene: TRBV15; CDR3 length: 14; clone size: few; J gene: TRBJ2-7; D gene: NA; CDR3 DNA: TGTGCCACCAGCCCCCGGGCGCTCTCCTACGAGCAGTACTTC; CDR3 protein: CATSPRALSYEQYF
V gene: TRBV6-1; CDR3 length: 16; clone size: NA; J gene: TRBJ2-3; D gene: NA; CDR3 DNA: TGTGCCAGCAGTGTAAGGGCAGCCTCTAGCACAGATACGCAGTATTTT; CDR3 protein: CASSVRAASSTDTQYF
V gene: TRBV16; CDR3 length: 15; clone size: few; J gene: TRBJ2-7; D gene: TRBD2; CDR3 DNA: TGTGCCAGCAGCCAGTTCCAGACTAGCGTCTACGAGCAGTACTTC; CDR3 protein: CASSQFQTSVYEQYF
V gene: TRBV10-3; CDR3 length: 13; clone size: few; J gene: TRBJ1-1; D gene: NA; CDR3 DNA: TGTGCCATCAGTGAGAATTTCCCAACTGAAGCTTTCTTT; CDR3 protein: CAISENFPTEAFF
V gene: TRBV15; CDR3 length: 13; clone size: NA; J gene: TRBJ2-5; D gene: NA; CDR3 DNA: TGTGCCACCAGCAGAGACATCAGAGAGACCCAGTACTTC; CDR3 protein: CATSRDIRETQYF
V gene: TRBV7-8; CDR3 length: 15; clone size: NA; J gene: TRBJ2-5; D gene: NA; CDR3 DNA: TGTGCCAGCAGCTCGGTAAACAGGGCACAAGAGACCCAGTACTTC; CDR3 protein: CASSSVNRAQETQYF